This is a list of T cell receptor beta chains from one sample in a study of T cell repertoires in cytomegalovirus infection. TCRdb used MiXCR to reprocess the reads, holding one entry per CDR3 protein. The sample records about 240,000 distinct CDR3 sequences, about 12% being singletons. The material sequenced was PBMCs. The receptors originated from a human donor in good health (CMV status not recorded). Some clones in this sample may be carry-over from other donors' samples. The CDR3 runs from the conserved cysteine through the conserved F or W. Fields, in order: J gene, V gene, clone size, D gene, CDR3 protein, CDR3 DNA. D genes are given only for firm matches. Expanded clones get a size class; other rows say once, few or many, or leave the size out.

TRBJ2-7 | TRBV20-1 | . | TRBD2 | CSARFEREDLYEQYF | TGCAGTGCTAGATTCGAGCGGGAGGATCTCTACGAGCAGTACTTC
TRBJ2-3 | TRBV3-1 | many | . | CASSQAADTQYF | TGTGCCAGCAGCCAAGCTGCAGATACGCAGTATTTT
TRBJ1-1 | TRBV20-1 | few | TRBD1 | CSAKQGAGVTHTEAFF | TGCAGTGCTAAACAGGGGGCAGGAGTAACACACACTGAAGCTTTCTTT
TRBJ2-7 | TRBV2 | . | . | CVVGSYEQYF | TGTGTTGTGGGCTCCTACGAGCAGTACTTC
TRBJ2-7 | TRBV20-1 | few | TRBD2 | CSASGLAGSYEQYF | TGCAGTGCTAGCGGGCTAGCGGGTTCCTACGAGCAGTACTTC
TRBJ1-1 | TRBV20-1 | . | . | CSAIKTGTMNTEAFF | TGCAGTGCTATAAAGACAGGTACCATGAACACTGAAGCTTTCTTT
TRBJ2-6 | TRBV19 | many | . | CASSTRQVSGANVLTF | TGTGCCAGTAGTACCCGACAAGTTTCTGGGGCCAACGTCCTGACTTTC
TRBJ2-3 | TRBV7-2 | many | TRBD2 | CASSLSGRSFTDTQYF | TGTGCCAGCAGCTTAAGCGGGAGGTCTTTCACAGATACGCAGTATTTT
TRBJ1-1 | TRBV9 | few | . | CASSVDLESEAFF | TGTGCCAGCAGCGTAGATTTGGAATCTGAAGCTTTCTTT
TRBJ1-2 | TRBV29-1 | few | . | CSVVWGGVGRGYTF | TGCAGCGTTGTGTGGGGGGGTGTGGGACGTGGCTACACCTTC
TRBJ1-2 | TRBV25-1 | many | . | CASSPRGTTANYGYTF | TGTGCCAGCAGTCCCCGGGGGACGACGGCTAACTATGGCTACACCTTC
TRBJ2-2 | TRBV7-2 | many | . | CASSPVGVGELFF | TGTGCCAGCAGCCCAGTGGGAGTTGGGGAGCTGTTTTTT
TRBJ2-7 | TRBV7-9 | many | TRBD2 | CASSPTGGTYEQYF | TGTGCCAGCAGCCCAACGGGAGGCACCTACGAGCAGTACTTC
TRBJ2-3 | TRBV5-1 | . | . | CASSLASRDTQYF | TGCGCCAGCAGCTTGGCCTCCCGTGATACGCAGTATTTT
TRBJ2-7 | TRBV6-5 | few | . | CASSRPDGYEQYF | TGTGCCAGCAGTCGCCCGGACGGATACGAGCAGTACTTC
TRBJ2-7 | TRBV7-2 | many | . | CASSFIIGTPSNSYEQYF | TGTGCCAGCAGCTTTATTATCGGGACCCCAAGCAACTCCTACGAGCAGTACTTC
TRBJ1-2 | TRBV6-1 | many | . | CASRRPGCPF | TGTGCCAGCAGAAGGCCAGGGTGCCCTTTC
TRBJ2-2 | TRBV19 | . | . | CASSIARQSNTGELFF | TGTGCCAGTAGTATAGCACGACAGTCAAACACCGGGGAGCTGTTTTTT
TRBJ2-1 | TRBV7-9 | many | . | CASSFYPSWDEQFF | TGTGCCAGCAGCTTTTACCCCTCCTGGGATGAGCAGTTCTTC
TRBJ1-1 | TRBV6-2/TRBV6-3 | many | . | CASSSLGTPNGTEAFF | TGTGCCAGCAGTTCCCTCGGGACACCAAACGGTACTGAAGCTTTCTTT
TRBJ2-1 | TRBV6-5 | . | TRBD2 | CASSPLAGLSYNEQFF | TGTGCCAGCAGCCCCTTAGCGGGTCTCTCCTACAATGAGCAGTTCTTC
TRBJ2-1 | TRBV28 | many | TRBD1 | CASSPQDRGIYNEQFF | TGTGCCAGCAGTCCTCAGGACAGGGGGATTTACAATGAGCAGTTCTTC
TRBJ1-3 | TRBV19 | . | TRBD1 | CASRTGGNTIYF | TGTGCCAGTCGGACAGGGGGAAACACCATATATTTT
TRBJ2-7 | TRBV7-2 | many | TRBD1 | CASSPGTANYEQYF | TGTGCCAGCAGCCCCGGGACAGCTAACTACGAGCAGTACTTC
TRBJ2-5 | TRBV7-3 | many | . | CASSNGPTETQYF | TGTGCCAGCAGCAATGGACCTACAGAGACCCAGTACTTC
TRBJ2-7 | TRBV25-1 | . | TRBD1 | CASGFGTEYYEQYF | TGTGCCAGCGGGTTTGGGACAGAGTACTACGAGCAGTACTTC
TRBJ2-1 | TRBV11-2 | few | . | CASSLEISYNEQFF | TGTGCCAGCAGCTTAGAGATCTCCTACAATGAGCAGTTCTTC
TRBJ1-3 | TRBV6-2/TRBV6-3 | many | . | CASRPAREDGNTIYF | TGTGCCAGCCGGCCGGCCCGTGAGGATGGAAACACCATATATTTT
TRBJ2-1 | TRBV20-1 | many | . | CSASRSGANNEQFF | TGCAGTGCTAGCAGGAGCGGAGCTAACAATGAGCAGTTCTTC
TRBJ1-1 | TRBV10-3 | few | . | CAISGQGEAFF | TGTGCCATCAGTGGGCAGGGGGAAGCTTTCTTT
TRBJ2-1 | TRBV11-3 | many | TRBD2 | CASSSSGGGNNEQFF | TGTGCCAGCAGCTCGAGCGGGGGGGGTAACAATGAGCAGTTCTTC
TRBJ1-2 | TRBV20-1 | . | . | CSAPSIRAPNYGYTF | TGCAGTGCTCCCTCGATCAGGGCACCTAACTATGGCTACACCTTC
TRBJ2-2 | TRBV7-7 | . | TRBD1 | CASSFNLDRGGTGELFF | TGTGCCAGCAGCTTCAACTTAGACAGGGGAGGAACCGGGGAGCTGTTTTTT
TRBJ1-2 | TRBV7-9 | many | . | CASSSEGLYGYTF | TGTGCCAGCAGCTCCGAAGGCCTCTATGGCTACACCTTC
TRBJ2-2 | TRBV14 | few | . | CASRPRGRTGELFF | TGTGCCAGCAGACCCAGGGGACGTACCGGGGAGCTGTTTTTT
TRBJ1-6 | TRBV6-1 | few | . | CASSFPGVNSPLHF | TGTGCCAGCAGTTTTCCAGGGGTGAATTCACCCCTCCACTTT
TRBJ1-4 | TRBV6-4 | few | . | CASSARNEKLFF | TGTGCCAGCAGTGCACGTAATGAAAAACTGTTTTTT